What follows is one T cell receptor beta chain and its context. PCR involved 60 Vbeta and 13 Jbeta primers. Generated by immunoSEQ multiplex PCR, the TCRdb table keeps only in-frame clones and is missing some. The sample gives approximately 90,000 clones, 76% of which show up once; roughly 1.3% is in the top ten. CDR1 and CDR2 from the germline V gene are SQVTM and ANQGSEA. Trimming took 5 bases from V and 3 from J, leaving 20 bases between them. The CDR3 extends over 15 amino acids. This entry comes from a study of cytomegalovirus exposure and HLA in healthy donors. Sequenced: PBMCs. J is TRBJ2-7 and V is TRBV29-1; no clear D gene. The receptor was isolated from a male donor in good health and CMV-seronegative. The CDR3 nucleotides read TGCAGCGTTAAGGTCTGGGCACCTGATAACTACGAGCAGTACTTC. It codes for CSVKVWAPDNYEQYF.